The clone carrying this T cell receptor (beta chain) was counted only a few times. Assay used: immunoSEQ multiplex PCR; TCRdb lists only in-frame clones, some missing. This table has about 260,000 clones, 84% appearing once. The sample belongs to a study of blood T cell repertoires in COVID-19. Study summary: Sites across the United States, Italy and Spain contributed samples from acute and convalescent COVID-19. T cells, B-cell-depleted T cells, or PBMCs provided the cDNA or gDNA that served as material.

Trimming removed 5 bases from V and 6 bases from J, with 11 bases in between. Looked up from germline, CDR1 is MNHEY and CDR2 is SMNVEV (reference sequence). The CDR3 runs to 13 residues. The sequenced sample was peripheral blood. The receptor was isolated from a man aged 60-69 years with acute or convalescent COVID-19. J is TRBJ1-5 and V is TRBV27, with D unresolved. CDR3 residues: CASSHESGQPQHF. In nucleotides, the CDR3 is TGTGCCAGCAGTCATGAAAGCGGTCAGCCCCAGCATTTT.